A single TCR beta chain is shown here with its context. This clone has more than one count but fewer than ten. Its antigen is unknown. Base qualities were left out, and no much larger clone turns up one base away. TCRbeta CDR3 regions were amplified from genomic DNA by means of the immunoSEQ Assay, a bias-controlled multiplex PCR. The study's processing was this. Nucleated cell counts per sample were estimated from amplification of reference gene primers within the assay. Sequence reads were collapsed and filtered to measure the absolute abundance of every unique TCRbeta CDR3 rearrangement. For each sample, productive Simpson clonality was calculated as the square root of Simpson's diversity index across productive rearrangements. As stored in TCRdb, this immuneACCESS dataset retains in-frame rearrangements with V and J assigned. A fraction of the clones does not appear; measured against another copy, unresolved V genes explain less than half of the discrepancy, and the remainder lacks a known reason. The DNA gave D and trimming, while V, J and clone size come from that table. Within this sample are some 53,000 clones, with roughly 89% of them counted one time only. The top ten clones comprise over 4% of the sample.

The sample is drawn from a study of blood T cell repertoires in COVID-19 (TCRdb year 2020). About the full investigation: Samples from collaborators originated in the United States, Italy and Spain and spanned both the acute and convalescent phases of COVID-19. Subjects who had been exposed to COVID-19, were actively infected with it, or had recovered from it provided the deeply sampled blood TCRbeta repertoires that made up the dataset. Where available, HLA class I and class II types were obtained from metadata supplied by the sample provider rather than from assay-based typing. Sample metadata almost always included a de-identified subject ID, COVID-19 status, age in years and sex. The repertoires were released in a freely available public database meant as a resource for research on the immune response to SARS-CoV-2. The samples were drawn from the first 160 participants of the ongoing ImmuneRACE study and from roughly 1,300 subjects provided by 6 global collaborators. The material from the prospective study consisted of cDNA or gDNA derived from T cells, B-cell-depleted T cells, or PBMCs.

Whole blood was collected in K2EDTA tubes by collaborating institutions according to the institutions' own protocols. For TCRbeta analysis, collaborator samples were shipped as frozen whole blood, as isolated PBMCs, or as DNA extracted from either sample type. What the work shows at the level of the full study, not this receptor alone: How much clinical and demographic metadata was included differed by source and by participant, and the metadata was provided uncurated.

Sequencing was carried out using peripheral blood. This receptor was obtained from a man in his sixties with active COVID-19.

The CDR3 amino acid sequence is: CAIRGTGPMGYTF. The DNA sequence follows: TGTGCCATCAGGGGGACAGGCCCAATGGGCTACACCTTC. This chain joins TRBV10-3 to TRBJ1-2, and 8 junctional nucleotides match TRBD1. V has 6 bases trimmed and J has 8 bases trimmed; junction bases matching no gene number 8. Reading the germline V gene gives CDR1 ENHRY and CDR2 SYGVKD. Its CDR3 holds 13 amino acids, cysteine through phenylalanine. The kept DNA is CDR3 alone, 39 bases in frame from the first base.